This entry lists 25 T cell receptor beta chains sequenced from one sample in a study of cytomegalovirus exposure and HLA in healthy donors. A multiplex PCR was run with 60 Vbeta primers and 13 Jbeta primers. TCRdb's copy holds only in-frame clones and misses some; the assay was immunoSEQ multiplex PCR. This table has roughly 150,000 clones, roughly 85% appearing once. Material for sequencing was PBMCs. Receptors originate from a man between 35 and 55 years old in good health and CMV-seropositive.

The chain recombines TRBV6-4 with TRBJ1-1, with unresolved D. This CDR3 is 13 amino acids long. Per the germline V gene, CDR1 is MRHNA and CDR2 is SNTAGT. Between the trimmed V and J ends, which lost 5 bases and 3 bases, there was a span of 10 bases. CDR3 region: CASSQMEDTEAFF. CDR3 nucleotide sequence: TGTGCCAGCAGTCAGATGGAGGACACTGAAGCTTTCTTT.

CDR3 in amino acids: CASGLVLALNTEAFF. For the CDR3, the DNA is TGTGCTAGTGGTTTGGTACTAGCGCTGAACACTGAAGCTTTCTTT. V usage is TRBV12-5 and J usage is TRBJ1-1; D is undetermined. Trimming stripped 0 bases from V and 0 bases from J, with 8 bases between. CDR3 length: 15 amino acids. Looked up from germline, CDR1 is LGHNT and CDR2 is FRNRAP.

The chain employs TRBV11-2 and TRBJ1-2; 11 bases fit TRBD1. The CDR3 consists of 16 residues. Germline values: CDR1 SGHAT, CDR2 FQNNGV. Trimming took 7 bases from V and 7 from J; bases not matched to a gene: 14. CDR3 region: CASIQYPGQGAGGYTF. CDR3 coding DNA: TGTGCCAGCATCCAGTACCCAGGACAGGGGGCAGGTGGCTACACCTTC.

The chain has TRBV7-9 and TRBJ1-3; D uncertain. V lost 8 bases, J lost 4 bases, and 18 bases lay in between. This CDR3 is 15 amino acids long. Germline-derived CDR1 and CDR2 are SEHNR and FQNEAQ (reference sequence). This chain's CDR3 is CASAPGRVLGNTIYF. The DNA of the CDR3 is TGTGCCAGCGCCCCCGGGAGGGTTCTGGGAAACACCATATATTTT.

This clone has only a few counts. This chain joins TRBV6-6 and TRBJ1-1; D is uncertain. The CDR3 sequence is 13 residues long. Germline V gives CDR1 MNHNY, CDR2 SVGAGI (reference sequence). V gave up 6 bases and J gave up 2 bases, with 10 bases separating them. The CDR3: CASRLEYNTEAFF. CDR3 nucleotides: TGTGCCAGCAGGTTGGAGTATAACACTGAAGCTTTCTTT.

J is TRBJ1-2 and V is TRBV6-1; 8 bases are shared with TRBD1. From germline, CDR1 is MNHNS and CDR2 SASEGT. This CDR3 has 14 amino acids. V was pared by 6 bases and J by 1 base, with 4 bases of the junction left unmatched. This CDR3 reads CASRRGQVNYGYTF. The CDR3 DNA follows: TGTGCCAGCAGGAGGGGACAGGTTAACTATGGCTACACCTTC.

The CDR3: CASSPLAGGTTGELFF. The CDR3 nucleotides read TGTGCCAGCAGCCCGTTAGCGGGAGGGACGACCGGGGAGCTGTTTTTT. J is TRBJ2-2 and V is TRBV14, with 11 nucleotides matching TRBD2. Germline loops: CDR1 SGHDN, CDR2 FVKESK. The CDR3 loop spans 16 amino acids. Trimming removed 4 bases from V and 5 bases from J; junction bases left unmatched: 6. Supplemented by reference TRBV14 and TRBJ2-2, the full variable domain reads EAGVTQFPSHSVIEKGQTVTLRCDPISGHDNLYWYRRVMGKEIKFLLHFVKESKQDESGMPNNRFLAERTGGTYSTLKVQPAELEDSGVYFCASSPLAGGTTGELFFGEGSRLTVL.

This chain connects TRBV6-1 to TRBJ1-4; 7 nucleotides align to TRBD1. With 9 bases clipped from V and 7 bases from J, the junction kept 11 bases outside the gene matches. CDR1 and CDR2 from the germline V gene are MNHNS and SASEGT. The CDR3 has 14 amino acids. The CDR3 here is CASDAGTVGEKLFF. In DNA, the CDR3 is TGTGCCAGTGACGCAGGGACAGTGGGTGAAAAACTGTTTTTT.

As DNA, the CDR3 is TGTGCCAGCAGCTTAGGTATGGGGCCAGTTTTAGGCTACGAGCAGTACTTC. This translates into CASSLGMGPVLGYEQYF. This sequence joins TRBV7-8 and TRBJ2-7; perhaps TRBD1 as D (5 bases). V lost 1 base to trimming and J lost 3 bases, with 19 bases between them. The CDR3 is made up of 17 amino acids. Germline V gene sequence: CDR1 SGHVS, CDR2 FQNEAQ.

This chain uses TRBV5-1 with TRBJ2-1, with 7 bases that match TRBD2. In germline, CDR1 is SGHRS, CDR2 YFSETQ. V was pared by 4 bases and J by 3 bases, with 10 bases of the junction left unmatched. CDR3 length: 16 residues. CDR3 nucleotide sequence: TGCGCCAGCAGCCCCACCACTAGCGAGGACTACAATGAGCAGTTCTTC. Its protein is CASSPTTSEDYNEQFF.

The chain combines TRBV6-5 with TRBJ2-7; D unclear. The CDR3 covers 13 residues. Germline V gives CDR1 MNHEY, CDR2 SVGAGI. V was shortened by 4 bases and J by 3 bases, with 10 bases between the two germline ends. CDR3 residues: CASSSRIHYEQYF. CDR3 nucleotides: TGTGCCAGCAGTTCTAGAATACACTACGAGCAGTACTTC.

The J gene is TRBJ1-1, the V gene TRBV2; 11 nucleotides align to TRBD1. There are 17 residues in the CDR3. The trim removed 9 bases at V and 0 bases at J, leaving 12 bases unmatched. Germline V lookup: CDR1 SNHLY, CDR2 FYNNEI. CDR3 loop: CASDHWTGGALNTEAFF. In nucleotides, the CDR3 is TGTGCCAGTGACCACTGGACAGGGGGCGCTTTGAACACTGAAGCTTTCTTT.

V usage is TRBV7-6 and J usage is TRBJ1-1; a weak D match, TRBD1 (5 bases). V lost 5 bases and J lost 3, with 16 bases in between. Germline-derived CDR1 and CDR2 are SGHVS and FNYEAQ. The length of the CDR3 is 15 residues. The CDR3 spells CASSETGGGDTEAFF. CDR3 DNA sequence: TGTGCCAGCAGCGAGACCGGGGGTGGGGACACTGAAGCTTTCTTT.

The V call is TRBV5-4, the J call TRBJ1-5; TRBD1 matches 9 bases. Looked up from germline, CDR1 is SGHNT and CDR2 is YYREEE (reference sequence). After removal of 4 bases from V and 1 base from J, the junction contained 3 bases not matched to a gene. CDR3 length: 15 residues. The CDR3 loop reads CASSIQGASNQPQHF. The CDR3 DNA follows: TGTGCCAGCAGCATACAGGGGGCGAGCAATCAGCCCCAGCATTTT.

This clone was detected a few times. This rearrangement joins TRBV4-2 to TRBJ1-2; the D gene is possibly TRBD1 (6 bases). CDR1 LGHNA and CDR2 YNFKEQ come from the germline V gene. The V gene lost 0 bases and the J gene lost 4 bases, with 18 bases spanning the gap. The CDR3 spans 17 residues. The CDR3 DNA reads TGTGCCAGCAGCCAAGATGTCGGACAGCCTCGGACCTATGGCTACACCTTC. Translating it yields CASSQDVGQPRTYGYTF.

This rearrangement joins TRBV5-1 to TRBJ2-5; 8 positions agree with TRBD1. V was clipped by 4 bases and J by 3 bases; unmatched bases: 8. Germline values: CDR1 SGHRS, CDR2 YFSETQ. CDR3 size: 15 residues. The CDR3 DNA is TGCGCCAGCAGCCCGACAGGGGCGGAGGAAGAGACCCAGTACTTC. Translating gives CASSPTGAEEETQYF.

The chain is built from TRBV30 and TRBJ2-7; 7 bases line up with TRBD2. This CDR3 region has 16 residues. CDR1 is GTSNPN, CDR2 SVGIG, per germline (reference sequence). V gave up 1 base and J gave up 0 bases; unmatched junction bases: 9. The CDR3 here is CAWSAGGTISSYEQYF. CDR3 DNA sequence: TGTGCCTGGAGTGCCGGGGGGACCATTAGCTCCTACGAGCAGTACTTC.

This clone turned up a few times. The J gene is TRBJ1-5, the V gene TRBV30, with no clear D. V lost 0 bases and J 7 bases, leaving 10 bases between the germline ends. The CDR3 extends over 13 amino acids. The germline gives CDR1 GTSNPN, CDR2 SVGIG (reference sequence). DNA for the CDR3: TGTGCCTGGAGTGTTGAGGGTACCCAGCCCCAGCATTTT. Its translation: CAWSVEGTQPQHF.

The rearrangement links TRBV18 to TRBJ2-7, with D tentatively TRBD1 (6 bases). This CDR3 region has 13 residues. Trimming stripped 4 bases from V and 3 bases from J, with 10 bases between. CDR1 and CDR2 from the germline V gene are KGHSH and LQKENI. CDR3 sequence: CASSRRGIYEQYF. In DNA, the CDR3 is TGTGCCAGCTCACGAAGGGGGATCTACGAGCAGTACTTC.

This sequence joins TRBV11-3 and TRBJ2-3; 11 bases match TRBD1. This CDR3 has 16 amino acids. Germline CDR1 is SGHNT and CDR2 is YENEEA. Unmatched junction bases numbered 4, after V lost 4 bases and J lost 1 base. CDR3 residues: CASSSRTGGGTDTQYF. The CDR3 coding sequence is TGTGCCAGCAGCTCGAGGACAGGGGGCGGCACAGATACGCAGTATTTT.

This clone was seen just once. The V and J genes are TRBV18 and TRBJ2-3; no clear D gene. V was cut by 0 bases and J by 0 bases, with 7 bases left in between. This CDR3 has 15 residues. Germline loops: CDR1 KGHSH, CDR2 LQKENI. The CDR3 protein is CASSPPTRSTDTQYF. The CDR3 nucleotides read TGTGCCAGCTCACCACCTACACGTAGCACAGATACGCAGTATTTT.

This chain connects TRBV10-2 to TRBJ2-7, with TRBD2 as a possible D gene (6 bases). The germline CDR1 and CDR2 sequences are WSHSY and SAAADI. The CDR3 sequence is 15 residues long. V lost 1 base to trimming and J lost 5 bases, with 15 bases between them. The DNA for the CDR3 is TGCGCCAGCAGTGAGTTGACTAGGAGGAAGGACGAGCAGTACTTC. This translates into CASSELTRRKDEQYF.

This clone has just a few counts. This chain uses TRBV6-6 with TRBJ1-5; D possibly corresponds to TRBD1 (6 bases). Deletions cut 6 bases from V and 1 base from J, with 10 bases between. Germline V lookup: CDR1 MNHNY, CDR2 SVGAGI (reference sequence). The CDR3 covers 14 residues. The CDR3 DNA follows: TGTGCCAGCAGCCCCGGACAGAGCAATCAGCCCCAGCATTTT. This translates into CASSPGQSNQPQHF.

With respect to this clone: This sample also contains other DNA sequences that code for the same CDR3. The V gene is TRBV11-2, the J gene TRBJ1-1, with a tentative D call TRBD1 (5 bases). V gave up 2 bases and J gave up 1 base, with 8 bases separating them. The CDR3 has 14 residues. The germline gives CDR1 SGHAT, CDR2 FQNNGV. The CDR3 sequence: CASSLRGGNTEAFF. The CDR3 DNA reads TGTGCCAGCAGCTTACGGGGGGGGAACACTGAAGCTTTCTTT.

J is TRBJ2-1 and V is TRBV6-1; TRBD1 aligns across 9 bases. Losses at the gene ends were 6 bases for V and 3 bases for J; bases not matched to a gene: 6. This CDR3 has 15 residues. Germline V gives CDR1 MNHNS, CDR2 SASEGT. The CDR3 nucleotides read TGTGCCAGCAGCATACAGGGGGCGAACTACAATGAGCAGTTCTTC. This gives the protein CASSIQGANYNEQFF.